The T cell receptor beta chain described here comes from a study of monozygotic twins with inflammatory bowel disease. Concerning this clonotype: What it binds is not known.

TCRdb derives one entry per CDR3 protein from the 5' RACE reads, leaving out DNA. This repertoire comprises about 140,000 distinct CDR3 sequences; its ten largest clones make up 2.4%. Findings of the study overall: Differing immunosuppressive treatments may have added variability to patient repertoires.

Investigators extracted total RNA from whole blood and did not sort T cells. CDR1 and CDR2 from the germline V gene are SGHDN and FVKESK. The CDR3 spans 16 residues. The rearrangement joins TRBV14 to TRBJ2-2; TCRdb's D call, TRBD1, is unchecked because there is no DNA. Sequences were obtained from blood. The origin of this receptor is a human donor with ulcerative colitis or Crohn's disease, or a healthy co-twin of an affected twin (not recorded which). This CDR3 is CASSPPPGGYTGELFF.